This T cell receptor (beta chain) appears in the sequencing data of a study of regulatory T cells in long-lasting Graves disease. Whole-study findings and limits: With persistent disease, TRBV28, TRBJ1-2 and TRBJ2-5 were the favored segments.

V was pared by 5 bases and J by 8 bases, with 36 bases between. Germline values: CDR1 MDHEN, CDR2 SYDVKM. The CDR3 extends over 20 amino acids. iRepertoire HTBI primers and Arm-PCR of CDR3 regions built TCR beta libraries. How the authors handled the data: Identification across samples found 50 to 80 TRBV and some 15 TRBJ segments. TCRdb independently ran MiXCR on the multiplex PCR reads; one entry per CDR3 protein. The authors' filters were not applied to this entry. The sample lists around 400,000 distinct CDR3 sequences, roughly 25% seen once, with 25% to 30% in the top ten. Time point given: persistent/refractory GD, antithyroid drugs over 5 years with positive TRAb. From RNA extracted from PBMCs, the TCR library was made. In this sample, this clonotype turned up many times. The antigen is undetermined.

The source was peripheral blood mononuclear cells (PBMCs), collected when the disease was refractory, from a patient treated with antithyroid drugs. This receptor was identified in a woman aged 40 to 50 with Graves disease. The chain uses TRBV28 and TRBJ1-1, with D possibly TRBD1 on 5 matching bases. CDR3 amino acids: CASSEFSAPYLTRQLTEAFF. The CDR3 coding sequence is TGTGCCAGCAGTGAGTTCTCTGCCCCCTATTTAACCAGACAGTTGACAGAAGCTTTCTTT.